The text below deals with one TCR beta chain. The CDR3 spans 13 residues. Trimming took off 6 bases at V and 3 bases at J, with 10 bases between the two ends. The germline V gene has CDR1 MGHRA and CDR2 YSYEKL. The sample originates from a study of shared clonotypes between healthy human individuals. Sequenced by immunoSEQ multiplex PCR; TCRdb stores in-frame clones only, minus some. This sample has 650,000 to 800,000 clones, with around 90% found just once. Positive CCR7 selection of CD45RO-negative cells yielded the naive CD8 cells, and terminally differentiated effector memory CD45RA+ cells were excluded.

The specimen sequenced was naive CD8+ T cells sorted from blood. The chain is built from TRBV4-1 and TRBJ2-3; D unclear. This TCR derives from a young man in good health. As DNA, the CDR3 is TGCGCCAGCAGTTCTGCTAGGACAGATACGCAGTATTTT. This gives the protein CASSSARTDTQYF.